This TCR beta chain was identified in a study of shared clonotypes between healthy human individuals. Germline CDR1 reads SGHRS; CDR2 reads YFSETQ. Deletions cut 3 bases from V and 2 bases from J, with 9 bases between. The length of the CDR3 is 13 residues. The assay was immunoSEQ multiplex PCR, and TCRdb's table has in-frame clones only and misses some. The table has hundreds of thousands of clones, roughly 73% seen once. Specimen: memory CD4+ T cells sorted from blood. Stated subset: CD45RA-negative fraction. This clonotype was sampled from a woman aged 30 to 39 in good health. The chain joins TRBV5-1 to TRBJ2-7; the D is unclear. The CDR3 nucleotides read TGCGCCAGCAGCTCCCTTGGCCCCTACGAGCAGTACTTC. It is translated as CASSSLGPYEQYF.